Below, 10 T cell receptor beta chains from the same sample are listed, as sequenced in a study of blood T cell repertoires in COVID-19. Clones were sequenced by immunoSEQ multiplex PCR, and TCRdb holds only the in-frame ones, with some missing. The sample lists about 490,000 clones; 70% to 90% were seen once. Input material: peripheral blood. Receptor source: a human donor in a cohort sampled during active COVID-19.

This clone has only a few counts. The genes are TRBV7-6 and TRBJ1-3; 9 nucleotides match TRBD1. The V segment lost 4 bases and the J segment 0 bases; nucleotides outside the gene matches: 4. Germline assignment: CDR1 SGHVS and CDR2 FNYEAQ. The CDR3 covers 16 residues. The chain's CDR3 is CASSYGQGSSGNTIYF. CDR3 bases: TGTGCCAGCAGCTATGGACAGGGGAGCTCTGGAAACACCATATATTTT.

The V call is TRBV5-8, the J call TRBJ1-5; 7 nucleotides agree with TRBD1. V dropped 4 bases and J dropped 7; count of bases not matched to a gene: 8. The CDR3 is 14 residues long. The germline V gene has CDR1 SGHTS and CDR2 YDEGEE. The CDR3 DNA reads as TGTGCCAGCAGCCGCCGGGACAGTGGACAGCCCCAGCATTTT. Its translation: CASSRRDSGQPQHF.

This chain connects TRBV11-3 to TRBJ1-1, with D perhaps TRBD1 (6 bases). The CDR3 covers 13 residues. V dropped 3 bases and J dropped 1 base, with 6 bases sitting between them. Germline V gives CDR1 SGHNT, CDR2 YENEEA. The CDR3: CASSLGQNTEAFF. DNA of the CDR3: TGTGCCAGCAGCTTGGGACAGAACACTGAAGCTTTCTTT. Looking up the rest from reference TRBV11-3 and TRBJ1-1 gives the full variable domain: EAGVVQSPRYKIIEKKQPVAFWCNPISGHNTLYWYLQNLGQGPELLIRYENEEAVDDSQLPKDRFSAERLKGVDSTLKIQPAELGDSAVYLCASSLGQNTEAFFGQGTRLTVV.

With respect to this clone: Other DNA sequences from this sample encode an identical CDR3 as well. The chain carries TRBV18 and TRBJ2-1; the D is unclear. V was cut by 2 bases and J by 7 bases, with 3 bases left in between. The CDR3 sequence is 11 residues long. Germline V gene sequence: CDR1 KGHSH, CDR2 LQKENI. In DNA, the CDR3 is TGTGCCAGCTCACCATCGAATGAGCAGTTCTTC. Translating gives CASSPSNEQFF.

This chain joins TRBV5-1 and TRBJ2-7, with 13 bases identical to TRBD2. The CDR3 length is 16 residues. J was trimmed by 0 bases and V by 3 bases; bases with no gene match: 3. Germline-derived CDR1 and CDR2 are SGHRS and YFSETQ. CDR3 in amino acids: CASSYGTSGISYEQYF. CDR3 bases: TGCGCCAGCAGCTACGGGACTAGCGGGATCTCCTACGAGCAGTACTTC.

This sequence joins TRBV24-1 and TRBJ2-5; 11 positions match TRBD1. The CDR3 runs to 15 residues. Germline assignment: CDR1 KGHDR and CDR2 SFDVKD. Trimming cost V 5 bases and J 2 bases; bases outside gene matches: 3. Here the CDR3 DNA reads TGTGCCACCAGTGGGGGGGACAGGGGGCAAGAGACCCAGTACTTC. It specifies CATSGGDRGQETQYF.

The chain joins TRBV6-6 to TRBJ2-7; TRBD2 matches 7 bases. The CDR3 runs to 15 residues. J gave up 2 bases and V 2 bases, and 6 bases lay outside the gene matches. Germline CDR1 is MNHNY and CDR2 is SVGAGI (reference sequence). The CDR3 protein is CASSYLPSGTYEQYF. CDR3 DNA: TGTGCCAGCAGTTACCTCCCTAGCGGAACCTACGAGCAGTACTTC.

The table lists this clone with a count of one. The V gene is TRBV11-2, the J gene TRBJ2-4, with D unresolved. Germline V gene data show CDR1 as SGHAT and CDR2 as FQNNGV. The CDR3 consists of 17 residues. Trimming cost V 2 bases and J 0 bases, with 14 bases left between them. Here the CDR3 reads CASSLMSPSLAKNIQYF. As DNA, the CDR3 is TGTGCCAGCAGCTTAATGTCCCCGTCCTTAGCCAAAAACATTCAGTACTTC.

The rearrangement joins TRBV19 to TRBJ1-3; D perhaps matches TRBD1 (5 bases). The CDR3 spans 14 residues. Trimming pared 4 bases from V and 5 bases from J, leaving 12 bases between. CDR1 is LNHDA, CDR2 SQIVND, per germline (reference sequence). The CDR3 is CASSNERGRNTIYF. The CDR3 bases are TGTGCCAGTAGTAATGAAAGGGGAAGAAACACCATATATTTT.

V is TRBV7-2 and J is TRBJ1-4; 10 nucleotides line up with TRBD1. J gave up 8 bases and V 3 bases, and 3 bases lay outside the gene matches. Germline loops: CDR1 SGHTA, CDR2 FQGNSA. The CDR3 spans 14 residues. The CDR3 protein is CASSFGTGEEKLFF. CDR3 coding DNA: TGTGCCAGCAGCTTCGGGACAGGGGAGGAAAAACTGTTTTTT.